This TCR beta chain was identified in a study of sequential checkpoint blockade in melanoma. On the study more broadly: Arm A got nivolumab then ipilimumab; arm B the reverse, 1:1.

Regarding treatment: randomized to nivolumab then ipilimumab (arm A) or the reverse (arm B). Sorted cells were live CD3+CD8+, lacking CD19 and CD56, from PBMCs. The assay was immunoSEQ multiplex PCR, and TCRdb's table has in-frame clones only and misses some. The sample has just over 15,000 clones; around 77% are singletons. This CDR3 spans 12 amino acids. Germline loops: CDR1 SNHLY, CDR2 FYNNEI. The V gene lost 6 bases and the J gene lost 2 bases, with 8 bases spanning the gap. The TCR comes from a human donor with melanoma. The chain uses TRBV2 and TRBJ2-7; possible D gene TRBD2, 5 bases. The source was CD8+ T cells sorted from blood (inferred from file names), collected from a patient given nivolumab and ipilimumab in sequence. The CDR3 DNA follows: TGTGCCAGCAGACTAGTTACCTACGAGCAGTACTTC. Amino acids: CASRLVTYEQYF.